Below, 5 T cell receptor beta chains from the same sample are listed, as sequenced in a study of T cell changes during pregnancy in multiple sclerosis. Produced via immunoSEQ multiplex PCR; TCRdb's table is partial and in-frame only. Found here are about 59,000 clones, about 90% of them singletons; the top ten hold about 2.5%. Source: peripheral blood, taken in the third trimester of pregnancy. These receptors were collected from a female donor in good health, enrolled as a control in a pregnancy study.

The chain recombines TRBV28 with TRBJ1-4, with no clear D. Germline CDR1 is MDHEN and CDR2 is SYDVKM. V lost 5 bases, J lost 8 bases, and 12 bases lay in between. The CDR3 is made up of 13 amino acids. The CDR3 DNA reads as TGTGCCAGCAGTCTGGCAACCGGGGAAAAACTGTTTTTT. The encoded protein is CASSLATGEKLFF.

The gene calls are TRBV25-1 and TRBJ1-2, with TRBD1 matching over 10 bases. Germline trimming cut 4 bases from V and 0 bases from J; bases unmatched to any gene: 11. Per the germline V gene, CDR1 is MGHDK and CDR2 is SYGVNS. The CDR3 sequence is 18 residues long. The CDR3 is CASSATIGQGVANYGYTF. CDR3 in DNA: TGTGCCAGCAGTGCTACCATTGGACAGGGGGTAGCTAACTATGGCTACACCTTC.

This chain connects TRBV10-2 to TRBJ2-1, with a weak D call TRBD2 (7 bases). The CDR3 runs 16 residues. From germline, CDR1 is WSHSY and CDR2 SAAADI. V was shortened by 0 bases and J by 8 bases, with 17 bases between the two germline ends. The chain's CDR3 is CASSESGGGPPDEQFF. The CDR3, as DNA: TGCGCCAGCAGTGAGTCAGGGGGGGGCCCTCCAGATGAGCAGTTCTTC.

The chain has TRBV9 and TRBJ1-1, with D possibly being TRBD1 (6 bases). The V end was cut by 4 bases, the J end by 5 bases, with 18 bases between. Germline V gene data show CDR1 as SGDLS and CDR2 as YYNGEE. The CDR3 totals 15 residues. In DNA, the CDR3 is TGTGCCAGCAGCCCTTCACAGGGAAGGGATACTGAAGCTTTCTTT. Protein: CASSPSQGRDTEAFF.

The V gene is TRBV14, the J gene TRBJ1-1, with D possibly being TRBD1 (5 bases). V was shortened by 7 bases and J by 4 bases, with 13 bases between the two germline ends. CDR3 length: 13 amino acids. Germline lookup yields CDR1 SGHDN and CDR2 FVKESK. CDR3 nucleotide sequence: TGTGCCAGCACCCGACAGTCGCTCACTGAAGCTTTCTTT. This sequence encodes CASTRQSLTEAFF.